These T cell receptor beta chains were read from a single sample in a study of persistence of HIV-infected CD4 T cells. Repertoires were generated with immunoSEQ multiplex PCR, while TCRdb's copy carries only in-frame clones and drops some. Among over 25,000 clones listed, roughly four fifths were seen once. Their cognate antigens are unknown. The starting material was CD4+ T cells sorted from PBMCs after roughly 18-hour stimulation, obtained from a patient who received antiretroviral therapy. Receptors were obtained from an adult man with HIV who was CMV-seropositive. The CDR3 runs from the conserved cysteine through the conserved F or W. Size tells how often a clone was seen (once, few, many) or the class of an expanded clone, and some rows leave it out.

>TRBV19|-
CASSIEGGKRDTQYF
>TRBV4-1|-
CASSQNPGQVAGELFF
>TRBV28|-
CASSGSWTGISYEQYF
>TRBV5-1|-
CASRVQGYGGELFF
>TRBV5-1|-
CASSLEGTGGNTIYF
>TRBV11-2|-
CASSLDPGTTHLAKNIQYF
>TRBV24-1|-
CATSDNREWGYTF
>TRBV2|-
CASSEVGTGGRRDEQFF
>TRBV6-5|-
CASSSQGIGDTQYF
>TRBV5-1|-
CASSSAMSSYEQYF
>TRBV6-5|once
CASRGPGGESTIYF
>TRBV18|-
CASSPSDRAGVQETQYF
>TRBV25-1|-
CASLGPGSYNEQFF
>TRBV6-4|-
CASSEQANTGELFF
>TRBV5-5|-
CASSLRDSLYGYTF
>TRBV4-2|-
CASSQETRGPSYEQYF
>TRBV5-1|-
CASSSITSNTEAFF
>TRBV5-4|-
CASSPAGNKGGNTIYF
>TRBV5-4|-
CASSLDLVGTNTGELFF
>TRBV19|-
CASRKSGGETQYF
>TRBV7-3|-
CASSLLPGQSGSEQFF
>TRBV9|-
CASSLRRVGTDTQYF
>TRBV2|-
CASRRGGHTDTQYF
>TRBV4-1|-
CASSQNEGRTGGTEAFF
>TRBV12-2|-
CASRQYNGQRARFGYEQYF
>TRBV29-1|-
CSARQGASSGGRSYNEQFF
>TRBV27|-
CASSSFDRGSNQPQHF
>TRBV24-1|-
CATSDLPPGLQAPDTQYF
>TRBV19|-
CASSREGQAFPLNTEAFF
>TRBV6-5|-
CASSYVSSYNSPLHF
>TRBV27|-
CASSRASPYSNQPQHF
>TRBV6-5|once
CAAHRTGGGGELFF
>TRBV21-1|-
CASSKEKTGLIGQPQHF
>TRBV18|-
CASSPDGRDTDTQYF
>TRBV9|-
CASSPGVANTEAFF
>TRBV28|-
CASSFARGRGEKLFF
>TRBV28|-
CASSSPQGPHMGYTF
>TRBV2|-
CASSEGQGYYNEQFF
>TRBV9|-
CASSVGWGTNYGYTF
>TRBV7-2|-
CASSLAGTAQETQYF
>TRBV5-1|-
CASSGHGGMETQYF
>TRBV27|-
CASSFYRGHEQFF
>TRBV20-1|-
CSASLTNTQYF